The 10 T cell receptor beta chains below all came from one sample that was sequenced in a study of blood T cells in healthy people across ages. Primers used in a second PCR of roughly 7 to 12 cycles were a sample-barcoded 5' primer and a J-beta primer mix. MiXCR, applied by TCRdb to the 5' RACE reads, yields one record per CDR3 protein. The profile shows 1.4 million or so distinct CDR3 sequences, roughly 43% of them singletons. What was sequenced was blood. Receptors were obtained from a woman aged 18-29 years in good health.

The CDR3, as DNA: TGCAGTGCTAGAGATAGGATCCTGAACACTGAAGCTTTCTTT. It codes for CSARDRILNTEAFF. V gene TRBV20-1 combines with J gene TRBJ1-1; D ambiguous. V shed 0 bases and J shed 0 bases, with 8 bases lying between them. CDR1 is DFQATT, CDR2 SNEGSKA, per germline (reference sequence). This CDR3 contains 14 residues.

A note on this clonotype: The junction does not match germline at one end; this may be a read error. The genes are TRBV29-1 and TRBJ2-5; D unresolved. Germline CDR1 is SQVTM and CDR2 is ANQGSEA. The CDR3 sequence is 14 residues long. CDR3: CSVAGAIRQEAQYF. CDR3 nucleotides: TGCAGCGTTGCAGGCGCCATCCGCCAAGAGGCCCAGTACTTC.

This clonotype was seen a handful of times. The gene calls are TRBV5-1 and TRBJ2-3; 8 positions agree with TRBD1. The V segment lost 5 bases and the J segment 4 bases; nucleotides outside the gene matches: 9. Looked up from germline, CDR1 is SGHRS and CDR2 is YFSETQ. This CDR3 spans 15 amino acids. The CDR3 DNA is TGCGCCAGCAGTCCGGACAGGGTCACGTCAGATACGCAGTATTTT. Protein product: CASSPDRVTSDTQYF.

This clonotype has just a few counts. The V call is TRBV20-1, the J call TRBJ1-5; no clear D gene. With 1 base removed from V and 0 bases from J, the gap between germline ends came to 7 bases. The CDR3 consists of 14 residues. Germline CDR1 reads DFQATT; CDR2 reads SNEGSKA (reference sequence). CDR3 sequence: CSARGRYSNQPQHF. The CDR3 coding sequence is TGCAGTGCTAGAGGACGTTATAGCAATCAGCCCCAGCATTTT.

This clonotype was seen only once. The rearrangement uses TRBV20-1 and TRBJ2-7, with no clear D. The CDR3 is made up of 13 amino acids. The V end lost 1 base, the J end lost 1 base, and 8 bases lay between the germline ends. The germline V gene has CDR1 DFQATT and CDR2 SNEGSKA (reference sequence). The DNA of the CDR3 is TGCAGTGCTAGAGCACCACGTTCCTACGAGCAGTACTTC. Its translation is CSARAPRSYEQYF.

CDR3 residues: CASSFEGVSYEQYF. CDR3 DNA sequence: TGTGCCAGCAGCTTCGAGGGGGTCTCCTACGAGCAGTACTTC. V and J are TRBV7-8 and TRBJ2-7; perhaps TRBD1 as D (6 bases). This CDR3 comprises 14 residues. With 3 bases removed from V and 0 bases from J, the gap between germline ends came to 9 bases. Germline V gene lookup returns CDR1 SGHVS and CDR2 FQNEAQ.

The rearrangement uses TRBV7-2 and TRBJ2-4, with D possibly TRBD1 on 6 matching bases. Germline-derived CDR1 and CDR2 are SGHTA and FQGNSA. V was clipped by 3 bases and J by 15 bases, with 12 bases between them. The CDR3 sequence is 11 residues long. CDR3 loop: CASSFTGSAYF. CDR3 DNA: TGTGCCAGCAGCTTTACAGGGAGTGCGTACTTC.

This chain joins TRBV2 and TRBJ1-1; 7 nucleotides agree with TRBD1. The CDR3 spans 15 residues. Trimming at V came to 7 bases and at J to 3 bases, leaving 11 bases not matched to a gene. Per germline, CDR1 SNHLY and CDR2 FYNNEI. In DNA form, the CDR3 reads TGTGCCAGCAATTCAGGGGGTGCGGGGTACACTGAAGCTTTCTTT. Translating gives CASNSGGAGYTEAFF. Variable domain in full (rest from reference TRBV2 and TRBJ1-1): EPEVTQTPSHQVTQMGQEVILRCVPISNHLYFYWYRQILGQKVEFLVSFYNNEISEKSEIFDDQFSVERPDGSNFTLKIRSTKLEDSAMYFCASNSGGAGYTEAFFGQGTRLTVV.

The chain combines TRBV19 with TRBJ1-2; D is possibly TRBD1 (6 bases). The V and J ends lost 5 bases and 2 bases respectively, with 15 bases between them. The CDR3 is 15 residues long. CDR1 and CDR2 (germline): LNHDA, SQIVND (reference sequence). The chain's CDR3 is CASSPMTGNNYGYTF. As DNA, the CDR3 is TGTGCCAGTAGTCCCATGACAGGCAACAACTATGGCTACACCTTC.

This sequence joins TRBV18 and TRBJ2-1; D unresolved. This CDR3 is 14 amino acids long. The germline V gene encodes CDR1 KGHSH and CDR2 LQKENI. V was shortened by 3 bases and J by 6 bases, with 12 bases between the two germline ends. DNA of the CDR3: TGTGCCAGCTCACCGGGCCAAGCGACCAATGAGCAGTTCTTC. It encodes CASSPGQATNEQFF.